The 30 T cell receptor beta chains below come from one sample, sequenced in a study of T cell repertoires in cytomegalovirus infection. MiXCR, applied by TCRdb to the reads, yields one record per CDR3 protein. The sample holds just under 550,000 distinct CDR3 sequences, around 27% seen once. Sequenced material: PBMCs. The receptor source for this set is a human donor in good health (CMV status not recorded). Some clones in this sample may be carry-over from other donors' samples.

The chain is built from TRBV11-3 and TRBJ2-5; tentative D call: TRBD1 (5 bases). V lost 5 bases to trimming and J lost 4 bases, with 11 bases between them. CDR1 is SGHNT, CDR2 YENEEA, per germline. The CDR3 is made up of 13 amino acids. In nucleotides, the CDR3 is TGTGCCAGCAGCCGTGCAGGGTTAGAGACCCAGTACTTC. Translation: CASSRAGLETQYF.

This chain uses TRBV12-3 or TRBV12-4 with TRBJ1-2; the D gene is possibly TRBD1 (6 bases). The CDR3 is made up of 11 amino acids. V was cut by 6 bases and J by 14 bases, with 16 bases left in between. In DNA form, the CDR3 reads TGTGCCAGCAGCCGAAACAGGGTTGCTACCTTC. It specifies CASSRNRVATF.

The sample holds a few counts of this clonotype. The J gene is TRBJ1-1, the V gene TRBV14; D perhaps matches TRBD1 (5 bases). This CDR3 is 16 amino acids long. CDR1 is SGHDN, CDR2 FVKESK, per germline. V shed 2 bases and J shed 0 bases, with 13 bases lying between them. Here the CDR3 DNA reads TGTGCCAGCAGCCAATGGGTGGGGGACCTGAACACTGAAGCTTTCTTT. Residues: CASSQWVGDLNTEAFF.

V is TRBV7-6 and J is TRBJ2-1; tentative D call: TRBD2 (5 bases). There are 17 residues in the CDR3. Germline CDR1 is SGHVS and CDR2 is FNYEAQ. Trimming removed 0 bases at V and 7 bases at J, with 19 bases between. CDR3 sequence reads: CASSLALQILGSNEQFF. The CDR3, as DNA: TGTGCCAGCAGCTTAGCCCTTCAAATACTAGGAAGTAATGAGCAGTTCTTC.

This clonotype was seen a handful of times. CDR3: CSGLLNPDSGANVLTF. The CDR3 nucleotides are TGCAGCGGTCTCTTGAACCCCGACTCTGGGGCCAACGTCCTGACTTTC. This chain joins TRBV29-1 and TRBJ2-6; D not resolved. The CDR3 length is 16 residues. The V end was cut by 7 bases, the J end by 0 bases, with 16 bases between. Germline values: CDR1 SQVTM, CDR2 ANQGSEA. Filled out from reference TRBV29-1 and TRBJ2-6, the complete variable domain reads SAVISQKPSRDICQRGTSLTIQCQVDSQVTMMFWYRQQPGQSLTLIATANQGSEATYESGFVIDKFPISRPNLTFSTLTVSNMSPEDSSIYLCSGLLNPDSGANVLTFGAGSRLTVL.

The CDR3 DNA follows: TGTGCCAGCAGTCTTTTTAGCGGGAGCTCCTACAATGAGCAGTTCTTC. Encoded protein: CASSLFSGSSYNEQFF. The rearrangement links TRBV6-4 to TRBJ2-1, with TRBD2 matching 9 bases. The V gene end was trimmed by 5 bases and the J gene end by 0 bases; junction bases not matched to a gene: 5. Germline V gene sequence: CDR1 MRHNA, CDR2 SNTAGT. The CDR3 runs 16 residues.

This clonotype was picked up a small number of times. The V call is TRBV7-2, the J call TRBJ2-7; D is ambiguous. V was trimmed by 5 bases and J by 0 bases, leaving 8 bases between them. CDR1 is SGHTA and CDR2 is FQGNSA in the germline V gene. This CDR3 region has 13 residues. Here the CDR3 DNA reads TGTGCCAGCAGCGCGGACCTCTCCTACGAGCAGTACTTC. It translates to CASSADLSYEQYF.

This clonotype showed up many times. The V and J genes are TRBV7-9 and TRBJ2-1; 9 positions match TRBD2. The germline V gene encodes CDR1 SEHNR and CDR2 FQNEAQ (reference sequence). J gave up 4 bases and V 5 bases, and 6 bases lay outside the gene matches. The CDR3 contains 15 residues. The CDR3 DNA sequence: TGTGCCAGCAGCCTGACTAGCGGTAATTACAATGAGCAGTTCTTC. Translation: CASSLTSGNYNEQFF.

V and J are TRBV12-3 or TRBV12-4 and TRBJ2-4; D is perhaps TRBD2 (6 bases). Trimming cost V 3 bases and J 9 bases, with 15 bases left between them. This CDR3 is built from 14 residues. The CDR3 here is CASSFEGRLGIQYF. CDR3 DNA sequence: TGTGCCAGCAGTTTTGAGGGCCGACTAGGCATTCAGTACTTC.

V and J are TRBV10-3 and TRBJ2-3; D tentatively fits TRBD1 or TRBD2 (5 bases each). The CDR3 is made up of 13 amino acids. CDR1 is ENHRY, CDR2 SYGVKD, per germline. Trimming shortened V by 10 bases and J by 8 bases, and 19 bases separated the two germline ends. The CDR3 DNA is TGTGCCACCACCGGGGCCGACTCAGGTACGCAGTATTTT. Amino acids: CATTGADSGTQYF.

This CDR3 reads CASSLVGGNEQYF. The CDR3 DNA sequence: TGTGCCAGCAGCTTAGTAGGGGGCAACGAGCAGTACTTC. The chain employs TRBV7-2 and TRBJ2-7, with 7 bases lining up with TRBD1. The CDR3 contains 13 residues. The trim removed 1 base at V and 5 bases at J, leaving 2 bases unmatched. Looked up from germline, CDR1 is SGHTA and CDR2 is FQGNSA.

This clonotype was seen a handful of times. This chain links TRBV28 with TRBJ2-5; D perhaps matches TRBD2 (6 bases). Germline CDR1 MDHEN, CDR2 SYDVKM. Trimming cost V 5 bases and J 2 bases, with 15 bases left between them. The CDR3 totals 15 residues. As DNA, the CDR3 is TGTGCCAGCAGTGGGTCTCAAGGAGGGCAAGAGACCCAGTACTTC. Its translation is CASSGSQGGQETQYF.

This clonotype was counted between two and nine times. The chain couples TRBV5-6 to TRBJ1-2; D ambiguous. Germline assignment: CDR1 SGHDT and CDR2 YYEEEE. The ends were cut back, 0 bases at V and 0 bases at J, with 9 bases in the middle. The CDR3 is 15 residues long. CDR3 in amino acids: CASSLDPRTNYGYTF. In DNA, the CDR3 is TGTGCCAGCAGCTTGGATCCGCGAACTAACTATGGCTACACCTTC. Complete variable domain (other parts from reference TRBV5-6 and TRBJ1-2): DAGVTQSPTHLIKTRGQQVTLRCSPKSGHDTVSWYQQALGQGPQFIFQYYEEEERQRGNFPDRFSGHQFPNYSSELNVNALLLGDSALYLCASSLDPRTNYGYTFGSGTRLTVV.

This clonotype was seen a handful of times. The chain uses TRBV4-1 and TRBJ2-7; 10 bases map to TRBD2. The CDR3 has 15 amino acids. Trimming at V came to 3 bases and at J to 4 bases, leaving 6 bases not matched to a gene. Looked up from germline, CDR1 is MGHRA and CDR2 is YSYEKL. The CDR3 region is CASSQASGSGYEQYF. The CDR3 bases are TGCGCCAGCAGCCAGGCTAGCGGGAGTGGTTACGAGCAGTACTTC.

The chain combines TRBV27 with TRBJ1-5; TRBD1 matches at 11 bases. The germline CDR1 and CDR2 sequences are MNHEY and SMNVEV (reference sequence). The trim removed 5 bases at V and 6 bases at J, leaving 9 bases unmatched. This CDR3 spans 16 amino acids. In nucleotides, the CDR3 is TGTGCCAGCAGTGCCTGGACAGGGGGCGCTTCTCAGCCCCAGCATTTT. Translating gives CASSAWTGGASQPQHF.

The chain uses TRBV6-2 or TRBV6-3 and TRBJ2-5; 8 bases are a match to TRBD2. The CDR3 totals 16 residues. After removal of 2 bases from V and 5 bases from J, the junction contained 10 bases not matched to a gene. Germline V lookup: CDR1 MNHEY, CDR2 SVGEGT. The CDR3, as DNA: TGTGCCAGCAGTTACAACCAGCGGGAGTTATATGAGACCCAGTACTTC. This codes for CASSYNQRELYETQYF.

At least ten counts were recorded for this clonotype. The V call is TRBV7-2, the J call TRBJ2-3; D perhaps matches TRBD1 (6 bases). CDR1 and CDR2 (germline): SGHTA, FQGNSA. The CDR3 covers 15 residues. V lost 7 bases, J lost 0 bases, and 14 bases lay in between. The CDR3 here is CASNLEGGSTDTQYF. DNA of the CDR3: TGTGCCAGCAACCTAGAAGGGGGAAGCACAGATACGCAGTATTTT.

V and J are TRBV27 and TRBJ2-3; 7 bases are shared with TRBD1. CDR1 is MNHEY, CDR2 SMNVEV, per germline (reference sequence). This CDR3 has 15 residues. J gave up 1 base and V 5 bases, and 6 bases lay outside the gene matches. In DNA form, the CDR3 reads TGTGCCAGCAGTAGGCGAGGACAGGGCACAGATACGCAGTATTTT. It translates to CASSRRGQGTDTQYF.

In this sample, this clonotype turned up a few times. The rearrangement uses TRBV7-9 and TRBJ2-1; D is unclear. Germline V lookup: CDR1 SEHNR, CDR2 FQNEAQ (reference sequence). This CDR3 region has 12 residues. V shed 3 bases and J shed 8 bases, with 8 bases lying between them. Here the CDR3 DNA reads TGTGCCAGCAGCTTGTCTCCGGATGAGCAGTTCTTC. It specifies CASSLSPDEQFF.

The table lists this clonotype with a few counts. The V and J genes are TRBV7-9 and TRBJ1-2; no clear D gene. The V gene lost 6 bases and the J gene lost 4 bases, with 18 bases spanning the gap. The CDR3 is 15 amino acids. CDR1 and CDR2 from the germline V gene are SEHNR and FQNEAQ (reference sequence). CDR3 in amino acids: CASSPGPSPLYGYTF. The CDR3 bases are TGTGCCAGCAGTCCCGGGCCCTCCCCCCTCTATGGCTACACCTTC.

The chain employs TRBV19 and TRBJ2-3; possibly TRBD2 for D (7 bases). The CDR3 extends over 14 amino acids. Looked up from germline, CDR1 is LNHDA and CDR2 is SQIVND (reference sequence). Trimming removed 3 bases from V and 4 bases from J, with 11 bases in between. The CDR3 is CASSMGGGPDTQYF. CDR3 in DNA: TGTGCCAGTAGTATGGGAGGGGGGCCAGATACGCAGTATTTT.

This clonotype occurred a few times. V and J are TRBV20-1 and TRBJ2-3, with D possibly matching TRBD2 (6 bases). CDR1 is DFQATT and CDR2 is SNEGSKA in the germline V gene (reference sequence). V lost 3 bases, J lost 4 bases, and 20 bases lay in between. The CDR3 sequence is 16 residues long. The CDR3 loop is CSARDTFSGASDTQYF. CDR3 DNA sequence: TGCAGTGCTAGGGACACCTTTAGCGGAGCGTCAGATACGCAGTATTTT.

The chain links TRBV20-1 to TRBJ2-7, with TRBD2 identical over 10 bases. The germline V gene has CDR1 DFQATT and CDR2 SNEGSKA (reference sequence). The junction had 8 bases not matched to a gene; V was cut back by 6 bases and J by 0 bases. The CDR3 sequence is 15 residues long. DNA of the CDR3: TGCAGTGCCGTAACTAGCGGGATGAGCTCCTACGAGCAGTACTTC. This codes for CSAVTSGMSSYEQYF.

This clonotype was seen many times. The rearrangement links TRBV7-2 to TRBJ2-7, with 12 bases that match TRBD2. CDR1 and CDR2 from the germline V gene are SGHTA and FQGNSA. The CDR3 is made up of 15 amino acids. The V segment lost 5 bases and the J segment 2 bases; nucleotides outside the gene matches: 4. CDR3 in amino acids: CASSLGLAGPYEQYV. The CDR3 region has the DNA TGTGCCAGCAGCCTAGGACTAGCGGGACCCTACGAGCAGTACGTC.

The chain employs TRBV6-2 or TRBV6-3 and TRBJ2-3; 11 bases align to TRBD2. CDR3 length: 16 amino acids. Germline V lookup: CDR1 MNHEY, CDR2 SVGEGT. The V and J ends lost 6 bases and 1 base, in that order; junction bases with no gene match: 6. The CDR3: CASSHGTSGGTDTQYF. The CDR3 coding sequence is TGTGCCAGCAGCCACGGGACTAGCGGCGGCACAGATACGCAGTATTTT.

This clonotype appeared many times. This rearrangement joins TRBV7-2 to TRBJ1-5; D gene ambiguous. V dropped 6 bases and J dropped 7 bases, with 10 bases sitting between them. The CDR3 totals 12 residues. Germline V gives CDR1 SGHTA, CDR2 FQGNSA. In DNA form, the CDR3 reads TGTGCCAGCAGGTTGGCCGGACAGCCCCAGCATTTT. This gives the protein CASRLAGQPQHF.

The rearrangement uses TRBV12-3 or TRBV12-4 and TRBJ2-7; no firm D call. The CDR3 loop spans 13 amino acids. The CDR3 DNA reads as TGTGCCGGCAGTTTAGGCAGCTCCTACGAGCAGTACGTC. It encodes CAGSLGSSYEQYV.

This clonotype was picked up many times. The V and J genes are TRBV11-2 and TRBJ2-1; no clear D gene. The germline V and J ends were trimmed by 3 bases and 8 bases, with 11 bases remaining between them. Germline CDR1 SGHAT, CDR2 FQNNGV. The CDR3 loop spans 13 amino acids. The CDR3 region is CASSLGPWDEQFF. CDR3 DNA: TGTGCCAGCAGCTTGGGTCCGTGGGATGAGCAGTTCTTC.

This clonotype appeared many times. The V call is TRBV7-6, the J call TRBJ2-1; D unresolved. The length of the CDR3 is 14 residues. Trimming took off 0 bases at V and 7 bases at J, with 10 bases between the two ends. Germline V gene lookup returns CDR1 SGHVS and CDR2 FNYEAQ. The CDR3, as DNA: TGTGCCAGCAGCTTAGCTTATATTGATAATGAGCAGTTCTTC. Its protein product is CASSLAYIDNEQFF.

The chain couples TRBV5-6 to TRBJ2-3; 8 bases agree with TRBD2. V shed 0 bases, J shed 3 bases, and the junction held 12 bases outside the gene matches. The CDR3 loop spans 18 amino acids. Looked up from germline, CDR1 is SGHDT and CDR2 is YYEEEE. Here the CDR3 reads CASSLEGAGLAGTDTQYF. The CDR3 DNA is TGTGCCAGCAGCTTGGAAGGGGCTGGGCTAGCGGGTACAGATACGCAGTATTTT.